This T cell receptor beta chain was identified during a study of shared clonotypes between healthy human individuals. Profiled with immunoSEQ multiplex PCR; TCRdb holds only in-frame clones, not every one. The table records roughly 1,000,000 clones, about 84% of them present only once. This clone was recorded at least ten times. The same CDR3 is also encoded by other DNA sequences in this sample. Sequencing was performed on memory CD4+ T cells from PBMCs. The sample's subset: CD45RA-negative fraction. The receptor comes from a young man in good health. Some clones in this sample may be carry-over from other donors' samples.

CDR3 nucleotides: TGTGCCTGGAGTGTAACAGGCAATCAGCCCCAGCATTTT. Amino acids: CAWSVTGNQPQHF. The rearrangement joins TRBV30 to TRBJ1-5; D remains unclear. The CDR3 spans 13 residues. CDR1 GTSNPN and CDR2 SVGIG come from the germline V gene (reference sequence). Trimming took 0 bases from V and 2 from J, leaving 5 bases between them.